The 16 T cell receptor beta chains presented below share a single source sample, sequenced in a study of long-term antiretroviral therapy in people with HIV. Researchers report immunoSEQ v3.0 was run at survey level. Data came from immunoSEQ multiplex PCR; TCRdb stores just in-frame clones and leaves some out. This table holds roughly 18,000 clones, roughly 75% found once. The input for sequencing was unsorted PBMCs, taken 2.9 years after starting antiretroviral therapy. These receptors were obtained from a woman in her 30s with HIV.

The J gene is TRBJ2-1, the V gene TRBV12-5; TRBD2 matches 9 bases. Germline CDR1 reads LGHNT; CDR2 reads FRNRAP. J gave up 7 bases and V 0 bases, and 7 bases lay outside the gene matches. The CDR3 totals 16 residues. The CDR3 coding sequence is TGTGCTAGTGGTTTGGTAGAGCGGGGGGCAGGGAATGAGCAGTTCTTC. It is translated as CASGLVERGAGNEQFF.

This chain joins TRBV19 and TRBJ2-2; TRBD2 aligns across 12 bases. V was pared by 4 bases and J by 3 bases, with 3 bases of the junction left unmatched. In germline, CDR1 is LNHDA, CDR2 SQIVND (reference sequence). This CDR3 has 16 amino acids. CDR3 DNA: TGTGCCAGTAGTACCCTAGCGGGGGGGGACACCGGGGAGCTGTTTTTT. Its protein is CASSTLAGGDTGELFF.

This chain connects TRBV7-8 to TRBJ1-2; D not resolved. V was trimmed by 1 base and J by 2 bases, leaving 8 bases between them. This CDR3 is built from 14 residues. Germline-derived CDR1 and CDR2 are SGHVS and FQNEAQ. The CDR3 loop reads CASSLGSGNYGYTF. CDR3 nucleotides: TGTGCCAGCAGCTTAGGAAGCGGAAACTATGGCTACACCTTC.

The genes are TRBV7-8 and TRBJ2-7; the match to TRBD1 covers 8 bases. The CDR3 consists of 15 residues. The germline V gene has CDR1 SGHVS and CDR2 FQNEAQ. With 5 bases clipped from V and 3 bases from J, the junction kept 9 bases outside the gene matches. In DNA form, the CDR3 reads TGTGCCAGCAGCCCCAGGGACAGGTTAAGCTACGAGCAGTACGTC. Translated: CASSPRDRLSYEQYV.

In its sample, this clone was seen a few times. V usage is TRBV12-5 and J usage is TRBJ1-6, with TRBD1 matching over 10 bases. Germline-derived CDR1 and CDR2 are LGHNT and FRNRAP. The V segment lost 8 bases and the J segment 7 bases; nucleotides outside the gene matches: 2. The length of the CDR3 is 13 residues. The CDR3 sequence is CASMGQGNSPLHF. CDR3 coding DNA: TGTGCTAGTATGGGACAGGGGAATTCACCCCTCCACTTT.

This clone was found once. The chain is built from TRBV6-1 and TRBJ2-7; the D is unclear. This CDR3 contains 13 residues. Germline values: CDR1 MNHNS, CDR2 SASEGT. V was cut by 4 bases and J by 2 bases, with 9 bases left in between. In DNA, the CDR3 is TGTGCCAGCAGTGTGGACGGAACCTACGAGCAGTACTTC. It encodes CASSVDGTYEQYF.

The chain carries TRBV5-6 and TRBJ1-1; tentative D call: TRBD1 (6 bases). The CDR3 length is 12 residues. V was shortened by 0 bases and J by 11 bases, with 11 bases between the two germline ends. Looked up from germline, CDR1 is SGHDT and CDR2 is YYEEEE. Here the CDR3 reads CASSLGGGVAFF. CDR3 nucleotides: TGTGCCAGCAGCTTGGGGGGGGGCGTCGCTTTCTTT.

The V call is TRBV19, the J call TRBJ1-4; the D gene is possibly TRBD1 (6 bases). Germline V lookup: CDR1 LNHDA, CDR2 SQIVND (reference sequence). V was clipped by 2 bases and J by 0 bases, with 16 bases between them. This CDR3 has 18 residues. CDR3: CASSIRGQGTATNEKLFF. The CDR3 DNA is TGTGCCAGTAGTATAAGAGGCCAGGGGACCGCAACTAATGAAAAACTGTTTTTT.

The chain recombines TRBV4-1 with TRBJ1-4, with D possibly matching TRBD1 (6 bases). This CDR3 has 16 amino acids. Between the trimmed V and J ends, which lost 4 bases and 8 bases, there was a span of 20 bases. Germline V gene sequence: CDR1 MGHRA, CDR2 YSYEKL. The CDR3 nucleotides are TGCGCCAGCAGCCGGATGGGGGGGGCAGGGGACGAAAAACTGTTTTTT. Translating gives CASSRMGGAGDEKLFF.

The rearrangement links TRBV6-5 to TRBJ2-3; D gene unclear. Germline V CDR1 and CDR2: MNHEY, SVGAGI. Trimming left V 2 bases short and J 4 bases short, with 7 bases between. The CDR3 runs 13 residues. CDR3 in amino acids: CASSYDDADTQYF. CDR3 nucleotides: TGTGCCAGCAGTTACGACGACGCAGATACGCAGTATTTT.

The sample holds one count of this clone. CDR3: CASSIQSGRVGYTF. The CDR3 nucleotides are TGTGCCAGTAGTATTCAGTCAGGGAGAGTTGGCTACACCTTC. The rearrangement uses TRBV19 and TRBJ1-2; maybe TRBD1 (5 bases). In germline, CDR1 is LNHDA, CDR2 SQIVND (reference sequence). This CDR3 region has 14 residues. Trimming took off 3 bases at V and 7 bases at J, with 15 bases between the two ends.

A single count supports this clone. The V gene is TRBV6-6, the J gene TRBJ2-1; weak D call: TRBD1 (6 bases). Trimming cost V 7 bases and J 11 bases, with 12 bases left between them. This CDR3 comprises 11 residues. Germline CDR1 reads MNHNY; CDR2 reads SVGAGI (reference sequence). CDR3 sequence reads: CASTTTGQQFF. As DNA, the CDR3 is TGTGCCAGCACAACCACAGGGCAGCAGTTCTTC.

This chain uses TRBV20-1 with TRBJ2-1; no firm D call. Germline lookup yields CDR1 DFQATT and CDR2 SNEGSKA (reference sequence). This CDR3 is 11 amino acids long. Trimming removed 4 bases at V and 7 bases at J, with 8 bases between. This CDR3 is CSAIDENEQFF. CDR3 coding DNA: TGCAGTGCTATCGACGAAAATGAGCAGTTCTTC.

The chain is built from TRBV7-3 and TRBJ1-1; TRBD1 might be the D (6 bases). Germline CDR1 is SGHTA and CDR2 is FQGTGA. The CDR3 runs 16 residues. V was clipped by 5 bases and J by 1 base, with 17 bases between them. The CDR3 here is CASSQDYTGANTEAFF. DNA for the CDR3: TGTGCCAGCAGCCAAGATTATACGGGGGCGAACACTGAAGCTTTCTTT.

The chain carries TRBV2 and TRBJ2-5; TRBD2 is a possible D gene (5 bases). Germline V gene data show CDR1 as SNHLY and CDR2 as FYNNEI. The CDR3 spans 14 residues. The V end was cut by 5 bases, the J end by 4 bases, with 14 bases between. DNA of the CDR3: TGTGCCAGCAGTATCGAAGCAGCGGCAGAGACCCAGTACTTC. It yields the protein CASSIEAAAETQYF.

The genes are TRBV19 and TRBJ1-4; 9 bases are shared with TRBD1. This CDR3 comprises 14 residues. V gave up 4 bases and J gave up 5 bases; unmatched junction bases: 2. CDR1 and CDR2 (germline): LNHDA, SQIVND (reference sequence). The CDR3 DNA reads TGTGCCAGTAGTAACGGACAGGGGAATGAAAAACTGTTTTTT. Protein product: CASSNGQGNEKLFF.